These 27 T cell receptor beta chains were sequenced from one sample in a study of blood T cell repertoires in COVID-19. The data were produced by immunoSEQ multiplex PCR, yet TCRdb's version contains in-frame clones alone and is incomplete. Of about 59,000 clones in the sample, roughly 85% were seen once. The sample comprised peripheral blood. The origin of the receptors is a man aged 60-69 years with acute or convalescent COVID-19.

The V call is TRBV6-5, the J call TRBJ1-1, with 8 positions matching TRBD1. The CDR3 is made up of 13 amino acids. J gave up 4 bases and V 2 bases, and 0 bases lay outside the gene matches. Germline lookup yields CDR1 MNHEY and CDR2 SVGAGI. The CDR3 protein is CASSYDRGTEAFF. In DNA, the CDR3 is TGTGCCAGCAGTTACGACAGGGGCACTGAAGCTTTCTTT.

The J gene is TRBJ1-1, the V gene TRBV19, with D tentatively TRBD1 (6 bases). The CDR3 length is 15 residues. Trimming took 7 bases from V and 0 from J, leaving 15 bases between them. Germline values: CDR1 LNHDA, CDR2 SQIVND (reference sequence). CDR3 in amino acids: CASTSLDSLNTEAFF. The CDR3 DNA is TGTGCCAGTACCAGCCTGGACAGCCTGAACACTGAAGCTTTCTTT.

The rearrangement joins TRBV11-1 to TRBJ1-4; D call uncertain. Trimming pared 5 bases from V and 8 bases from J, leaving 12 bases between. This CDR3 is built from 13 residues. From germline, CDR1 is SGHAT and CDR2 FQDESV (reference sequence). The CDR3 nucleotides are TGTGCCAGCAGCCAAATGGTGCAGGAAAAACTGTTTTTT. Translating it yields CASSQMVQEKLFF.

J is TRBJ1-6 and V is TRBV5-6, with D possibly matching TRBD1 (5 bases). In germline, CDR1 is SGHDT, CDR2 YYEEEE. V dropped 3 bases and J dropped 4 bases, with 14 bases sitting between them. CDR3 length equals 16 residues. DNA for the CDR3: TGTGCCAGCAGCTCGCCGGGACTGGGGTATAATTCACCCCTCCACTTT. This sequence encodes CASSSPGLGYNSPLHF.

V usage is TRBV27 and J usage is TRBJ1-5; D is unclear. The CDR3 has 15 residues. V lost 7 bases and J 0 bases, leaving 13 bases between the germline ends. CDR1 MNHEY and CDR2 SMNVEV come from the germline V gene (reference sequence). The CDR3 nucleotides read TGTGCCAGCAAGATGGAGGGTTATAGCAATCAGCCCCAGCATTTT. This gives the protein CASKMEGYSNQPQHF.

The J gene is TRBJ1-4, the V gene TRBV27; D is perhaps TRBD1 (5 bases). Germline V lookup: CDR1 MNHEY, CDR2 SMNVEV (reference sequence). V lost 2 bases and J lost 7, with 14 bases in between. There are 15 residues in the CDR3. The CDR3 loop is CASSLNGPGGEKLFF. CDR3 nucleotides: TGTGCCAGCAGTTTAAATGGACCCGGGGGTGAAAAACTGTTTTTT.

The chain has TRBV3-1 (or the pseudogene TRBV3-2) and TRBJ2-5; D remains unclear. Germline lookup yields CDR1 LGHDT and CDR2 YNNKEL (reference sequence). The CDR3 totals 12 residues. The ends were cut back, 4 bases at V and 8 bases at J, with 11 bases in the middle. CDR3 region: CASSRVQLTQYF. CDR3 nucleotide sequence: TGTGCCAGCAGCCGGGTACAGCTCACCCAGTACTTC.

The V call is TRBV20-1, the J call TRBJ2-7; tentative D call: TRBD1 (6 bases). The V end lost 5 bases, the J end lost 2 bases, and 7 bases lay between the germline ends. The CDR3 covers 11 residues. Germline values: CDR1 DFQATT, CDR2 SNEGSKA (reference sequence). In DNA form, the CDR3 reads TGCAGTGCTCGGACAGCCTACGAGCAGTACTTC. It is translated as CSARTAYEQYF.

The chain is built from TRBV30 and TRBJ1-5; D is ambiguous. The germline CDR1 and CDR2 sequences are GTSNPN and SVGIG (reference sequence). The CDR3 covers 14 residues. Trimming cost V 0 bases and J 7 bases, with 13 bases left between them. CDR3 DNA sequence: TGTGCCTGGAGTGTACTAGGGTACAGCCAGCCCCAGCATTTT. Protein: CAWSVLGYSQPQHF.

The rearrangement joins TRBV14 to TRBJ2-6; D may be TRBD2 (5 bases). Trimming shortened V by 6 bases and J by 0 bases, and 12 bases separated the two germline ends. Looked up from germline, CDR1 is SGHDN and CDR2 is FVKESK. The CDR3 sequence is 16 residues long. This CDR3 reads CASSPRRGSGANVLTF. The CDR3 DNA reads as TGTGCCAGCAGTCCAAGACGGGGCTCTGGGGCCAACGTCCTGACTTTC.

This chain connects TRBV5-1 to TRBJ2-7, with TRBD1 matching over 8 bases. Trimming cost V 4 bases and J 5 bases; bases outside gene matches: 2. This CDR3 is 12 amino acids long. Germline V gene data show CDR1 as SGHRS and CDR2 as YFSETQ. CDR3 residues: CASSTTGDEQYF. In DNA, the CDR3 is TGCGCCAGCAGCACGACAGGGGACGAGCAGTACTTC.

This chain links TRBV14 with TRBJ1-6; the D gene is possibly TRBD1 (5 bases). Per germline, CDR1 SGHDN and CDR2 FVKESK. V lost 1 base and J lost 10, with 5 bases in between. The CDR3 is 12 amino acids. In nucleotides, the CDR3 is TGTGCCAGCAGCCAAGGACAGTCACCCCTCCACTTT. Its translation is CASSQGQSPLHF.

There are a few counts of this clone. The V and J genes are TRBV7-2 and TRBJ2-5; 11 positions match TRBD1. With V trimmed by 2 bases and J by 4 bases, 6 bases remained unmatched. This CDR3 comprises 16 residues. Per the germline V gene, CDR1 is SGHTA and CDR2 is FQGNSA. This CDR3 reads CASSLQGTGGGETQYF. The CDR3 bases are TGTGCCAGCAGCTTACAAGGGACAGGGGGTGGAGAGACCCAGTACTTC. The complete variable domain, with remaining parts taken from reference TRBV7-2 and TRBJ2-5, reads GAGVSQSPSNKVTEKGKDVELRCDPISGHTALYWYRQSLGQGLEFLIYFQGNSAPDKSGLPSDRFSAERTGGSVSTLTIQRTQQEDSAVYLCASSLQGTGGGETQYFGPGTRLLVL.

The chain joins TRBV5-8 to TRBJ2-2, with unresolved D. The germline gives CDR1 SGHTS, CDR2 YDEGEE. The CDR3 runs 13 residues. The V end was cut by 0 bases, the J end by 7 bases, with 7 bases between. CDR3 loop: CASSLAPGGELFF. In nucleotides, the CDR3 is TGTGCCAGCAGCTTGGCCCCAGGCGGGGAGCTGTTTTTT.

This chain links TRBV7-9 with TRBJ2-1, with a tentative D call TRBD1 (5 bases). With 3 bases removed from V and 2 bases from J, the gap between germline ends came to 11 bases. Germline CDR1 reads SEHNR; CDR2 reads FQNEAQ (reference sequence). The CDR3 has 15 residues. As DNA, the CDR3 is TGTGCCAGCAGCTTGGGTTGGGGCCCCTACAATGAGCAGTTCTTC. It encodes CASSLGWGPYNEQFF.

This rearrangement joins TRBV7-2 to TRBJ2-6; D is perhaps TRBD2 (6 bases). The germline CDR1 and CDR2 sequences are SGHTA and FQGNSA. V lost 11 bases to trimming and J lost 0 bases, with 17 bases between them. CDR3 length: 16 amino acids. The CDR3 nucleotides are TGTGCCGGCCGCCGGGACTCCTACTCTGGGGCCAACGTCCTGACTTTC. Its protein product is CAGRRDSYSGANVLTF.

The CDR3 region is CASSDARTGGVYGYTF. In DNA, the CDR3 is TGTGCCAGCAGTGATGCTCGGACAGGGGGCGTCTATGGCTACACCTTC. V usage is TRBV25-1 and J usage is TRBJ1-2, with TRBD1 matching over 11 bases. Losses at the gene ends were 3 bases for V and 4 bases for J; bases not matched to a gene: 7. Germline CDR1 and CDR2: MGHDK and SYGVNS. CDR3 length equals 16 residues.

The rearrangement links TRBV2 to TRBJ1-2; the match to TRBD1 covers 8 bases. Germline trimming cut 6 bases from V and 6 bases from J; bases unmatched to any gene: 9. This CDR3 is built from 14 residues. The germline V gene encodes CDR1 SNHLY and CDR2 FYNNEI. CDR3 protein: CASRNRGNPHGYTF. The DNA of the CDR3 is TGTGCCAGCAGGAACAGGGGGAACCCCCATGGCTACACCTTC.

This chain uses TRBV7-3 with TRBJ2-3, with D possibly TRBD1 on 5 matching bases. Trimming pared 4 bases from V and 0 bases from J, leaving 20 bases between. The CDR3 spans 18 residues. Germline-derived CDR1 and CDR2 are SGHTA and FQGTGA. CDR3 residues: CASSSPSGTGESTDTQYF. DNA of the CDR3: TGTGCCAGCAGCTCCCCCTCAGGTACAGGCGAGAGCACAGATACGCAGTATTTT.

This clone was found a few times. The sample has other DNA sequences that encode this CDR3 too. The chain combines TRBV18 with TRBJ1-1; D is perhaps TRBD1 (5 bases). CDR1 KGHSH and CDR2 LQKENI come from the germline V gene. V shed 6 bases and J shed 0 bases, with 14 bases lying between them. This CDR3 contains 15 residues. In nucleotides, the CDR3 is TGTGCCAGCTCTCCTTTGGAGGGGCTGAACACTGAAGCTTTCTTT. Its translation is CASSPLEGLNTEAFF.

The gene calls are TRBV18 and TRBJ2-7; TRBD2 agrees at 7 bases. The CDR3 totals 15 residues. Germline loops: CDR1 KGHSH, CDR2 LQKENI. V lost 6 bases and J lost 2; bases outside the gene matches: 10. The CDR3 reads CASSSGTTPPYEQYF. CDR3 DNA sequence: TGTGCCAGCTCGTCCGGGACTACGCCTCCCTACGAGCAGTACTTC.

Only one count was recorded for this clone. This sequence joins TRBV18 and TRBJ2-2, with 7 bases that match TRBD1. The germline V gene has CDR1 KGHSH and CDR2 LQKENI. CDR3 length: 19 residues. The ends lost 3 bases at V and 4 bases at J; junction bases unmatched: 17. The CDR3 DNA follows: TGTGCCAGCTCACCCGGCGCACGAAGGGTGACAGGGCCCACCGGGGAGCTGTTTTTT. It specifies CASSPGARRVTGPTGELFF.

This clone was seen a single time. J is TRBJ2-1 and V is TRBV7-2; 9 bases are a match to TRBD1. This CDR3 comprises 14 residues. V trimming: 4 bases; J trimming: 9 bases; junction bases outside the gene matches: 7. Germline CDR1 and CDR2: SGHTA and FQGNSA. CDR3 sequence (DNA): TGTGCCAGCAGCTGGGACAGGGAGGAAAGTGAGCAGTTCTTC. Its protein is CASSWDREESEQFF.

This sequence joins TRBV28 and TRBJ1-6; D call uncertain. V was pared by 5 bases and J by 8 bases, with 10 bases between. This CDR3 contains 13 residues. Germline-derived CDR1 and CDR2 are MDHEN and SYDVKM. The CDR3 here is CASSLSEDSPLHF. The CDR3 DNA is TGTGCCAGCAGTCTTTCAGAGGATTCACCCCTCCACTTT.

CDR3 in amino acids: CASSPQGRAYNEQFF. CDR3 DNA sequence: TGTGCCAGCAGTCCACAGGGGCGGGCCTACAATGAGCAGTTCTTC. The J gene is TRBJ2-1, the V gene TRBV28; 7 positions match TRBD1. J gave up 2 bases and V 5 bases, and 6 bases lay outside the gene matches. Germline V gene sequence: CDR1 MDHEN, CDR2 SYDVKM. The CDR3 sequence is 15 residues long.

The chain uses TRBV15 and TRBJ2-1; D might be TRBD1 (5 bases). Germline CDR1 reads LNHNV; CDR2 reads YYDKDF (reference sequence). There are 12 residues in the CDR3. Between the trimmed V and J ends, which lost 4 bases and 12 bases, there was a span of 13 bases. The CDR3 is CATSKAQGVQFF. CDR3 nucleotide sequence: TGTGCCACCAGCAAAGCCCAGGGTGTGCAGTTCTTC.

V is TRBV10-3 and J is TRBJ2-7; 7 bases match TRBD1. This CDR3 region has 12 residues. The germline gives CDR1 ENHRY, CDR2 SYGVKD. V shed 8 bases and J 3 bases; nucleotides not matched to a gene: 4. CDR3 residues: CAIGDSYYEQYF. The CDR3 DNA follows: TGTGCCATCGGGGACAGCTACTACGAGCAGTACTTC.